Included here is one T cell receptor (beta chain) sequence, with context. CDR1 is KGHSH, CDR2 LQKENI, per germline. The J segment lost 2 bases and the V segment lost 5 bases, leaving 4 bases of the junction unmatched. The CDR3 length is 15 residues. This specimen belongs to a study of control samples from healthy donors and cancer patients. Clones were sequenced by immunoSEQ multiplex PCR, and TCRdb holds only the in-frame ones, with some missing. The sample contains 90,000 to 130,000 clones, 70% to 85% of which appear only once. The gene calls are TRBV18 and TRBJ2-7; 12 bases agree with TRBD2. Sequencing was performed on blood. The receptor comes from a man younger than 35 in good health. The chain's CDR3 is CASSSSSGGAYEQYF. The CDR3 DNA reads as TGTGCCAGCTCATCCTCTAGCGGGGGGGCCTACGAGCAGTACTTC.